The next 29 T cell receptor beta chains were all read from a single sample in a study of T cells in Graves' hyperthyroidism and ophthalmopathy (dated by TCRdb to between 2018 and 2021). The library was generated by multiplex PCR. The reads were generated on an Illumina HiSeq 2000. The TCR beta CDR3 regions were amplified from the RNA transcripts. For the first round of RT-PCR on the TCR CDR3, the HTBI primer set was used together with the Qiagen OneStep RT-PCR kit. The raw public reads went through TCRdb reprocessing: fastp at Q25, MiXCR clone calling, in-frame beta chains kept. Duplicate CDR3 protein sequences are folded into a single record with the most common DNA and genes. This sample comprises hundreds of thousands of distinct CDR3 sequences, about a sixth of them detected only once. Approximately 3.9% of the sample is taken by the ten largest. Material for sequencing was blood. These receptor sequences come from a woman aged 25 to 45 with Graves' hyperthyroidism.

This clonotype showed up many times. This chain links TRBV6-1 with TRBJ2-3; 8 bases map to TRBD2. This CDR3 comprises 16 residues. The germline V gene encodes CDR1 MNHNS and CDR2 SASEGT. After removal of 6 bases from V and 2 bases from J, the junction contained 10 bases not matched to a gene. The chain's CDR3 is CASRDTGTRFTDTQYF. The DNA for the CDR3 is TGTGCCAGCAGGGATACCGGGACTAGGTTCACAGATACGCAGTATTTT.

Comment on this clonotype: One base away lies a much larger clone, so this may be a sequencing read error. The rearrangement links TRBV28 to TRBJ2-7; 12 bases line up with TRBD2. The CDR3 sequence is 17 residues long. V gave up 4 bases and J gave up 6 bases; unmatched junction bases: 13. Germline CDR1 MDHEN, CDR2 SYDVKM. The CDR3 sequence: CASSSILATSGRFEQYF. CDR3 nucleotide sequence: TGTGCCAGCAGTTCGATACTAGCGACTAGCGGGAGATTCGAGCAGTACTTC.

This clonotype has at least ten counts. The chain combines TRBV12-3 or TRBV12-4 with TRBJ2-7; 7 bases line up with TRBD2. With V trimmed by 3 bases and J by 4 bases, 6 bases remained unmatched. The CDR3 spans 14 residues. The CDR3 region has the DNA TGTGCCAGCAGTTTGGGTCTAGCGGATTACGAGCAGTACTTC. Encoded protein: CASSLGLADYEQYF.

The J gene is TRBJ2-7, the V gene TRBV5-1, with 13 bases that match TRBD2. The germline V gene has CDR1 SGHRS and CDR2 YFSETQ. The length of the CDR3 is 18 residues. Trimming took 3 bases from V and 3 from J; bases not matched to a gene: 12. For the CDR3, the DNA is TGCGCCAGCAGCTGGGGGACTACCTGGACTAGCGGGAGCTACGAGCAGTACTTC. It codes for CASSWGTTWTSGSYEQYF.

The J gene is TRBJ1-1, the V gene TRBV19; no clear D gene. CDR3 size: 16 residues. V shed 4 bases and J shed 1 base, with 16 bases lying between them. CDR1 LNHDA and CDR2 SQIVND come from the germline V gene (reference sequence). CDR3 nucleotides: TGTGCCAGTAGTACCCGACCGAGAGAGAAGAACACTGAAGCTTTCTTT. Translated, it gives CASSTRPREKNTEAFF.

V and J are TRBV7-9 and TRBJ2-7; TRBD1 aligns across 8 bases. The CDR3 has 15 amino acids. From germline, CDR1 is SEHNR and CDR2 FQNEAQ (reference sequence). J gave up 4 bases and V 3 bases, and 8 bases lay outside the gene matches. CDR3 bases: TGTGCCAGCAGCTTTCAGGGGGCGAAACAATACGAGCAGTACTTC. Protein sequence: CASSFQGAKQYEQYF.

With respect to this clonotype: A much bigger clone sits one base away, suggesting this may be a read error. The rearrangement links TRBV12-3 or TRBV12-4 to TRBJ2-3; D possibly corresponds to TRBD1 (6 bases). Trimming removed 6 bases from V and 4 bases from J, with 17 bases in between. The CDR3 has 15 residues. CDR3 sequence: CASRLEDRISDTQYF. CDR3 sequence (DNA): TGTGCCAGCAGGTTGGAAGACAGGATCTCAGATACGCAGTATTTT.

This clonotype was counted only a few times. This rearrangement joins TRBV10-1 to TRBJ2-5, with 10 bases that match TRBD2. Per germline, CDR1 WNHNN and CDR2 SYGVQD (reference sequence). This CDR3 spans 18 amino acids. With V trimmed by 2 bases and J by 3 bases, 12 bases remained unmatched. Written as DNA, the CDR3 is TGCGCCAGCAGTGAGCCCCTCCCGGGACTAGCGAAGGAAGAGACCCAGTACTTC. It is translated as CASSEPLPGLAKEETQYF.

This clonotype was observed at least ten times. V is TRBV12-3 or TRBV12-4 and J is TRBJ2-1; tentative D call: TRBD2 (6 bases). V shed 4 bases and J shed 9 bases, with 13 bases lying between them. This CDR3 region has 13 residues. As DNA, the CDR3 is TGTGCCAGCAGTTATGATGGGGGAGGTGAGCAGTTCTTC. This encodes CASSYDGGGEQFF.

The rearrangement uses TRBV18 and TRBJ2-1, with TRBD1 matching 10 bases. The V gene end was trimmed by 3 bases and the J gene end by 2 bases; junction bases not matched to a gene: 4. The CDR3 is 16 residues long. In germline, CDR1 is KGHSH, CDR2 LQKENI. In nucleotides, the CDR3 is TGTGCCAGCTCACCTTCTGACAGGGGGCCCTACAATGAGCAGTTCTTC. Translating it yields CASSPSDRGPYNEQFF.

As regards this clonotype: One end of the junction does not line up with germline, which may come from a read error. V is TRBV3-1 and J is TRBJ1-2; no firm D call. This CDR3 is 14 amino acids long. In germline, CDR1 is LGHDT, CDR2 YNNKEL (reference sequence). The CDR3 region has the DNA TGTGCCAGCGGCCAATTGCGACAAAACTATGGCTACACCTTC. Encoded protein: CASGQLRQNYGYTF.

In its sample, this clonotype was seen a few times. The chain employs TRBV28 and TRBJ2-7; no definite D call. Per the germline V gene, CDR1 is MDHEN and CDR2 is SYDVKM. This CDR3 has 15 residues. V was pared by 2 bases and J by 0 bases, with 11 bases between. The CDR3 sequence: CASSLTRTASYEQYF. Written as DNA, the CDR3 is TGTGCCAGCAGTTTAACGCGGACGGCCTCCTACGAGCAGTACTTC.

This clonotype was seen ten or more times. This rearrangement joins TRBV30 to TRBJ2-7, with 8 bases aligning to TRBD1. Germline V gives CDR1 GTSNPN, CDR2 SVGIG (reference sequence). Trimming at V came to 2 bases and at J to 5 bases, leaving 8 bases not matched to a gene. CDR3 length: 14 residues. Written as DNA, the CDR3 is TGTGCCTGGAGTCAGGACAGGGTGGGCGACGAGCAGTACTTC. Amino acids: CAWSQDRVGDEQYF.

This clonotype was picked up many times. The chain recombines TRBV30 with TRBJ1-1; D unclear. This CDR3 is built from 13 residues. The germline V gene encodes CDR1 GTSNPN and CDR2 SVGIG (reference sequence). The V gene lost 3 bases and the J gene lost 0 bases, with 8 bases spanning the gap. CDR3 amino acids: CAWRDGVNTEAFF. The CDR3 DNA follows: TGTGCCTGGAGGGACGGAGTGAACACTGAAGCTTTCTTT.

Note on this clonotype: With a much larger clone just one base away, this may be a read error. The CDR3 ends on some other residue instead of the conserved phenylalanine or tryptophan, so this is likely a read error. V gene TRBV30 combines with J gene TRBJ2-3; 7 positions match TRBD2. The CDR3 contains 17 residues. V lost 2 bases, J lost 4 bases, and 15 bases stayed unmatched. Germline CDR1 is GTSNPN and CDR2 is SVGIG (reference sequence). Here the CDR3 DNA reads TGTGCCTGGAGTTCTCAGACAGCGGGAACTGGCGCAGATACGCAGTATTCT. It encodes CAWSSQTAGTGADTQYS.

This clonotype occurred many times. This chain connects TRBV6-1 to TRBJ2-5, with 8 bases fitting TRBD1. The CDR3 loop spans 12 amino acids. Per germline, CDR1 MNHNS and CDR2 SASEGT. V gave up 9 bases and J gave up 5 bases; unmatched junction bases: 5. In DNA, the CDR3 is TGTGCCAGTTCAGGGGGCAGCGAGACCCAGTACTTC. Protein: CASSGGSETQYF.

This clonotype came up a few times. J is TRBJ2-3 and V is TRBV27, with unresolved D. This CDR3 spans 17 amino acids. Trimming cost V 7 bases and J 0 bases, with 20 bases left between them. Germline lookup yields CDR1 MNHEY and CDR2 SMNVEV (reference sequence). In DNA, the CDR3 is TGTGCCAGCACCCACCTAAGGGTCTCGTATAGCACAGATACGCAGTATTTT. Translation: CASTHLRVSYSTDTQYF.

This clonotype has just a few counts. The CDR3, as DNA: TGTGCCAGCAGCCAAGGGCTAGCCTCCTACAATGAGCAGTTCTTC. It codes for CASSQGLASYNEQFF. V and J are TRBV3-1 and TRBJ2-1; D is possibly TRBD2 (5 bases). The CDR3 totals 15 residues. Trimming left V 1 base short and J 0 bases short, with 7 bases between. Per the germline V gene, CDR1 is LGHDT and CDR2 is YNNKEL (reference sequence).

This clonotype was counted many times. The chain couples TRBV5-1 to TRBJ2-7; tentatively, D is TRBD2 (5 bases). V was pared by 0 bases and J by 3 bases, with 10 bases between. Germline loops: CDR1 SGHRS, CDR2 YFSETQ. The CDR3 consists of 14 residues. The CDR3 bases are TGCGCCAGCAGCTTGGGAGGGTTACTCTACGAGCAGTACTTC. Its translation is CASSLGGLLYEQYF.

The sample holds many counts of this clonotype. The gene calls are TRBV28 and TRBJ2-1, with TRBD1 matching 9 bases. The V gene's germline CDR1 is MDHEN and CDR2 SYDVKM. J was trimmed by 7 bases and V by 1 base; bases with no gene match: 8. The CDR3 sequence is 16 residues long. The CDR3 nucleotides read TGTGCCAGCAGTTTATACGGGACAGGGTTGTCAAATGAGCAGTTCTTC. This sequence encodes CASSLYGTGLSNEQFF.

In this sample, this clonotype turned up many times. The chain carries TRBV11-2 and TRBJ1-1, with D tentatively TRBD1 (5 bases). The V gene's germline CDR1 is SGHAT and CDR2 FQNNGV. V lost 1 base and J 0 bases, leaving 9 bases between the germline ends. CDR3 length: 15 amino acids. The CDR3 spells CASSLAGVMNTEAFF. DNA for the CDR3: TGTGCCAGCAGCTTAGCGGGGGTTATGAACACTGAAGCTTTCTTT.

The table lists this clonotype with many counts. The V gene is TRBV7-3, the J gene TRBJ2-1, with D possibly being TRBD1 (6 bases). Germline-derived CDR1 and CDR2 are SGHTA and FQGTGA. V was trimmed by 1 base and J by 6 bases, leaving 10 bases between them. CDR3 length: 14 amino acids. CDR3 protein: CASSLMQGSNEQFF. In DNA, the CDR3 is TGTGCCAGCAGCTTAATGCAGGGGTCCAATGAGCAGTTCTTC.

This clonotype showed up many times. The chain uses TRBV6-2 or TRBV6-3 and TRBJ2-1; 8 bases line up with TRBD1. Germline V gene data show CDR1 as MNHEY and CDR2 as SVGEGT. The CDR3 totals 14 residues. V lost 7 bases, J lost 7 bases, and 9 bases stayed unmatched. CDR3 loop: CASIRTGRGNEQFF. The CDR3 nucleotides are TGTGCCAGCATACGGACAGGGAGAGGGAATGAGCAGTTCTTC.

In this sample, this clonotype turned up many times. The chain employs TRBV7-8 and TRBJ1-1, with a possible D match to TRBD1 (6 bases). The CDR3 loop spans 12 amino acids. The germline V gene has CDR1 SGHVS and CDR2 FQNEAQ. Trimming stripped 6 bases from V and 8 bases from J, with 13 bases between. The chain's CDR3 is CASRQRGGEAFF. CDR3 DNA: TGTGCCAGCAGACAAAGGGGGGGAGAAGCTTTCTTT.

The table lists this clonotype with a count of one. This may be a read error: a much more frequent sequence differs by one nucleotide. V and J are TRBV20-1 and TRBJ2-7; D gene ambiguous. CDR1 and CDR2 (germline): DFQATT, SNEGSKA (reference sequence). The CDR3 runs to 13 residues. V was shortened by 0 bases and J by 1 base, with 7 bases between the two germline ends. The CDR3 DNA sequence: TGCAGTGCTAGAGATCGGGTGTCCTACGAGCAGTACTTC. It specifies CSARDRVSYEQYF.

This clonotype was observed a handful of times. A much bigger clone sits one base away, suggesting this may be a read error. This chain joins TRBV11-2 and TRBJ2-1; D might be TRBD1 (5 bases). Germline lookup yields CDR1 SGHAT and CDR2 FQNNGV. The CDR3 runs 15 residues. The CDR3 sequence is CASSLRQGRVNEQLF. CDR3 nucleotides: TGTGCCAGCAGCTTACGGCAGGGTAGGGTCAATGAGCAGCTCTTC.

There are many counts of this clonotype. The chain is built from TRBV28 and TRBJ2-3, with 9 bases matching TRBD2. The V gene's germline CDR1 is MDHEN and CDR2 SYDVKM. The CDR3 sequence is 17 residues long. With 5 bases clipped from V and 5 bases from J, the junction kept 14 bases outside the gene matches. CDR3 loop: CASSPILSSGNKDTQYF. The CDR3 bases are TGTGCCAGCAGTCCCATCCTCTCTAGCGGGAATAAAGATACGCAGTATTTT.

This clonotype was picked up many times. The V call is TRBV5-6, the J call TRBJ2-5; 12 bases are shared with TRBD2. Per germline, CDR1 SGHDT and CDR2 YYEEEE. This CDR3 comprises 17 residues. After removal of 4 bases from V and 2 bases from J, the junction contained 9 bases not matched to a gene. The CDR3 sequence is CASSRTSTSGGQETQYF. CDR3 nucleotides: TGTGCCAGCAGCCGAACTTCGACTAGCGGGGGACAAGAGACCCAGTACTTC.

This clonotype was picked up many times. The chain recombines TRBV5-1 with TRBJ1-4, with D tentatively TRBD1 (6 bases). Germline CDR1 SGHRS, CDR2 YFSETQ. The V end was cut by 2 bases, the J end by 8 bases, with 22 bases between. This CDR3 spans 17 amino acids. The chain's CDR3 is CASSLVLGQGIEEKLFF. Written as DNA, the CDR3 is TGCGCCAGCAGCTTAGTGTTAGGTCAGGGGATCGAGGAAAAACTGTTTTTT.